The clone carrying this TCR beta chain was recorded many times. Its target is not known. Each CDR3 protein is one row after TCRdb ran MiXCR on the 5' RACE reads. The sample includes 300,000 to 350,000 distinct CDR3 sequences, 3.5% to 4.5% of them seen just once. This entry comes from a study of T cells after yellow fever vaccination. Broader study findings: The CD4 compartment and the CD8 compartment contained a small share of clonotypes in common. Most primary-vaccination clones reappeared after the booster (approximately 97% CD4, roughly 88% CD8).

Germline values: CDR1 SSHAT, CDR2 FNYEAQ (reference sequence). The ends were cut back, 0 bases at V and 2 bases at J, with 4 bases in the middle. CDR3 length equals 13 residues. This rearrangement joins TRBV7-7 to TRBJ2-5, with unresolved D. The starting material was PBMCs, obtained 15 days after the yellow fever booster vaccination. This receptor was identified in a man aged 18 to 30 who received the YFV17D yellow fever vaccine. Here the CDR3 reads CASSLAVQETQYF. Here the CDR3 DNA reads TGTGCCAGCAGCTTAGCTGTGCAAGAGACCCAGTACTTC.